These 28 T cell receptor beta chains came from one sample sequenced in a study of cytomegalovirus exposure and HLA in healthy donors. The assay was immunoSEQ multiplex PCR, and TCRdb's table has in-frame clones only and misses some. The sample includes approximately 73,000 clones, roughly 95% seen only once; the top ten take approximately 3.5%. Source material: PBMCs. All receptors derive from a man aged 18 to 30 in good health and CMV-seronegative.

The chain employs TRBV11-2 and TRBJ1-1; TRBD1 matches at 7 bases. This CDR3 is 14 amino acids long. Unmatched junction bases numbered 7, after V lost 6 bases and J lost 3 bases. The germline gives CDR1 SGHAT, CDR2 FQNNGV. CDR3 residues: CASSKGQEDTEAFF. The CDR3 bases are TGTGCCAGCAGTAAAGGACAGGAGGACACTGAAGCTTTCTTT. Full variable domain (rest looked up from reference TRBV11-2 and TRBJ1-1): EAGVAQSPRYKIIEKRQSVAFWCNPISGHATLYWYQQILGQGPKLLIQFQNNGVVDDSQLPKDRFSAERLKGVDSTLKIQPAKLEDSAVYLCASSKGQEDTEAFFGQGTRLTVV.

The rearrangement joins TRBV28 to TRBJ1-5, with 9 bases matching TRBD1. V lost 0 bases, J lost 4 bases, and 4 bases stayed unmatched. This CDR3 is 16 amino acids long. Germline loops: CDR1 MDHEN, CDR2 SYDVKM. In DNA, the CDR3 is TGTGCCAGCAGTTTATGGGGGACAGGGTCTAATCAGCCCCAGCATTTT. It is translated as CASSLWGTGSNQPQHF.

The V gene is TRBV28, the J gene TRBJ2-7, with 9 bases aligning to TRBD1. The CDR3 is 19 residues long. V trimming: 2 bases; J trimming: 1 base; junction bases outside the gene matches: 15. CDR1 MDHEN and CDR2 SYDVKM come from the germline V gene. For the CDR3, the DNA is TGTGCCAGCAGTTTAATTTCTTCGGTTCGACAGGGGGAGTCCTACGAGCAGTACTTC. Translation gives CASSLISSVRQGESYEQYF.

The chain combines TRBV30 with TRBJ1-2; TRBD1 is a possible D gene (6 bases). V shed 0 bases and J shed 8 bases, with 22 bases lying between them. The CDR3 loop spans 16 amino acids. CDR1 and CDR2 from the germline V gene are GTSNPN and SVGIG (reference sequence). This CDR3 reads CAWSVRAGQWGEGYTF. Here the CDR3 DNA reads TGTGCCTGGAGTGTACGGGCAGGACAGTGGGGAGAGGGCTACACCTTC.

This chain links TRBV5-6 with TRBJ1-3; a weak D match, TRBD1 (6 bases). V was pared by 4 bases and J by 3 bases, with 23 bases between. There are 18 residues in the CDR3. Germline V gives CDR1 SGHDT, CDR2 YYEEEE. In DNA, the CDR3 is TGTGCCAGCAGCAACGCCGTGTTGGGCAGGGGCGGTGGAAACACCATATATTTT. This translates into CASSNAVLGRGGGNTIYF. Full variable domain (remainder filled in from reference TRBV5-6 and TRBJ1-3): DAGVTQSPTHLIKTRGQQVTLRCSPKSGHDTVSWYQQALGQGPQFIFQYYEEEERQRGNFPDRFSGHQFPNYSSELNVNALLLGDSALYLCASSNAVLGRGGGNTIYFGEGSWLTVV.

The chain has TRBV30 and TRBJ1-3; tentatively, D is TRBD1 (6 bases). The V and J ends lost 4 bases and 0 bases respectively, with 10 bases between them. The CDR3 covers 14 residues. CDR1 is GTSNPN and CDR2 is SVGIG in the germline V gene (reference sequence). CDR3 coding DNA: TGTGCCTGGAACAGGGCTAGCTCTGGAAACACCATATATTTT. Protein product: CAWNRASSGNTIYF. The full variable domain, its missing parts supplied by reference TRBV30 and TRBJ1-3, is SQTIHQWPATLVQPVGSPLSLECTVEGTSNPNLYWYRQAAGRGLQLLFYSVGIGQISSEVPQNLSASRPQDRQFILSSKKLLLSDSGFYLCAWNRASSGNTIYFGEGSWLTVV.

The gene calls are TRBV27 and TRBJ2-1; 9 bases match TRBD1. Trimming cost V 4 bases and J 4 bases; bases outside gene matches: 5. The CDR3 consists of 15 residues. CDR1 and CDR2 (germline): MNHEY, SMNVEV (reference sequence). The DNA of the CDR3 is TGTGCCAGCAGTTCACCGGGACAGGGATACAATGAGCAGTTCTTC. Translated: CASSSPGQGYNEQFF.

The CDR3: CASSSDRGVYNEQFF. DNA of the CDR3: TGTGCCAGCAGCTCGGACAGGGGGGTGTACAATGAGCAGTTCTTC. The gene calls are TRBV5-4 and TRBJ2-1; 10 nucleotides line up with TRBD1. The V and J ends lost 3 bases and 4 bases, in that order; junction bases with no gene match: 4. CDR1 and CDR2 from the germline V gene are SGHNT and YYREEE (reference sequence). The CDR3 is 15 residues long.

V usage is TRBV2 and J usage is TRBJ1-2; D possibly corresponds to TRBD1 (6 bases). This CDR3 is 13 amino acids long. CDR1 and CDR2 (germline): SNHLY, FYNNEI. The V end lost 6 bases, the J end lost 5 bases, and 13 bases lay between the germline ends. The CDR3 reads CASRTSGEYGYTF. The CDR3 bases are TGTGCCAGCAGGACCTCAGGGGAGTATGGCTACACCTTC.

The CDR3 region is CASSPFQGGPEAFF. CDR3 DNA sequence: TGTGCCAGCAGCCCATTTCAGGGTGGACCTGAAGCTTTCTTT. The gene calls are TRBV11-3 and TRBJ1-1; D possibly corresponds to TRBD1 (5 bases). Looked up from germline, CDR1 is SGHNT and CDR2 is YENEEA. This CDR3 has 14 residues. Trimming took 5 bases from V and 6 from J, leaving 16 bases between them.

The rearrangement joins TRBV29-1 to TRBJ2-1; TRBD1 aligns across 9 bases. The germline V gene has CDR1 SQVTM and CDR2 ANQGSEA. The CDR3 extends over 14 amino acids. Unmatched junction bases numbered 1, after V lost 1 base and J lost 3 bases. CDR3 nucleotide sequence: TGCAGCGTTGAAGGGACAGGGGTCTACAATGAGCAGTTCTTC. It codes for CSVEGTGVYNEQFF.

DNA for the CDR3: TGTGTCACGCAGGGGAAAGGTGGGGGCTACACCTTC. It encodes CVTQGKGGGYTF. The chain links TRBV28 to TRBJ1-2, with D possibly TRBD1 on 6 matching bases. Germline V gene sequence: CDR1 MDHEN, CDR2 SYDVKM. This CDR3 spans 12 amino acids.

The chain is built from TRBV19 and TRBJ1-5; D might be TRBD1 (5 bases). The germline V gene has CDR1 LNHDA and CDR2 SQIVND (reference sequence). The CDR3 runs 15 residues. V was clipped by 6 bases and J by 3 bases, with 15 bases between them. The CDR3 DNA follows: TGTGCCAGTAGCCCCGGGGGAGGGTTCAATCAGCCCCAGCATTTT. This codes for CASSPGGGFNQPQHF.

The rearrangement uses TRBV9 and TRBJ1-4; D is uncertain. From germline, CDR1 is SGDLS and CDR2 YYNGEE. V dropped 4 bases and J dropped 7 bases, with 20 bases sitting between them. The CDR3 extends over 16 amino acids. The CDR3 DNA is TGTGCCAGCAGCTCCCTGCCTGTGGCGGTCGGTGAAAAACTGTTTTTT. Protein product: CASSSLPVAVGEKLFF.

This rearrangement joins TRBV11-2 to TRBJ2-5; TRBD2 agrees at 9 bases. Looked up from germline, CDR1 is SGHAT and CDR2 is FQNNGV. The CDR3 runs 15 residues. V shed 0 bases and J 4 bases; nucleotides not matched to a gene: 3. CDR3 DNA: TGTGCCAGCAGCTTAGAGCGGGGGGGCCTAGAGACCCAGTACTTC. It yields the protein CASSLERGGLETQYF.

The rearrangement joins TRBV29-1 to TRBJ1-2; tentatively, D is TRBD1 (6 bases). This CDR3 comprises 13 residues. From germline, CDR1 is SQVTM and CDR2 ANQGSEA. V lost 7 bases to trimming and J lost 8 bases, with 20 bases between them. The CDR3 spells CSAGEDPRGGYTF. DNA for the CDR3: TGCAGCGCCGGAGAGGACCCCAGGGGCGGCTACACCTTC.

This clone was recorded at least ten times. The rearrangement joins TRBV18 to TRBJ2-1, with 7 bases lining up with TRBD1. Losses at the gene ends were 6 bases for V and 7 bases for J; bases not matched to a gene: 6. This CDR3 has 13 amino acids. CDR1 is KGHSH and CDR2 is LQKENI in the germline V gene. The CDR3: CASSGQVGNEQFF. The CDR3 nucleotides read TGTGCCAGCTCCGGACAGGTAGGGAATGAGCAGTTCTTC.

V usage is TRBV11-2 and J usage is TRBJ1-1, with D possibly being TRBD1 (6 bases). The CDR3 runs to 15 residues. Trimming pared 3 bases from V and 4 bases from J, leaving 15 bases between. Germline lookup yields CDR1 SGHAT and CDR2 FQNNGV. The CDR3 coding sequence is TGTGCCAGCAGCTTCTATACAGGGTTGGGCACTGAAGCTTTCTTT. Protein sequence: CASSFYTGLGTEAFF.

This rearrangement joins TRBV6-1 to TRBJ1-5, with a tentative D call TRBD1 (6 bases). V lost 1 base and J 2 bases, leaving 6 bases between the germline ends. The CDR3 spans 14 residues. The germline V gene has CDR1 MNHNS and CDR2 SASEGT. The CDR3 DNA reads as TGTGCCAGCAGTGAAGGGACAGGCAATCAGCCCCAGCATTTT. This gives the protein CASSEGTGNQPQHF.

The CDR3 nucleotides are TGTGCCAGTAGTATAGATCTAGGGAGGGGACGGTGGGAGACCCAGTACTTC. This gives the protein CASSIDLGRGRWETQYF. The V call is TRBV19, the J call TRBJ2-5; 7 nucleotides line up with TRBD2. The length of the CDR3 is 17 residues. Trimming took 0 bases from V and 5 from J; bases not matched to a gene: 12. Per germline, CDR1 LNHDA and CDR2 SQIVND (reference sequence).

The chain uses TRBV19 and TRBJ1-2, with unresolved D. The length of the CDR3 is 13 residues. Germline V gene sequence: CDR1 LNHDA, CDR2 SQIVND (reference sequence). V dropped 3 bases and J dropped 3 bases, with 8 bases sitting between them. CDR3 nucleotide sequence: TGTGCCAGTAGTATCGCGACACACTATGGCTACACCTTC. It yields the protein CASSIATHYGYTF.

CDR3 loop: CASNRGREKLFF. The CDR3 coding sequence is TGTGCCAGCAACAGGGGGCGTGAAAAACTGTTTTTT. The chain uses TRBV2 and TRBJ1-4; 9 positions match TRBD1. V shed 7 bases and J 7 bases; nucleotides not matched to a gene: 1. Germline V lookup: CDR1 SNHLY, CDR2 FYNNEI. The CDR3 has 12 residues.

This chain connects TRBV6-1 to TRBJ2-7; D not resolved. This CDR3 region has 17 residues. V was trimmed by 1 base and J by 0 bases, leaving 16 bases between them. Per the germline V gene, CDR1 is MNHNS and CDR2 is SASEGT. CDR3 nucleotides: TGTGCCAGCAGTGAAGTTTTTTGGAACAGAGACTCCTACGAGCAGTACTTC. It is translated as CASSEVFWNRDSYEQYF.

Regarding this clone: The conserved phenylalanine or tryptophan normally closing the CDR3 is absent here, so this likely arose from a read error. No DNA is shown, since the ends of the CDR3 on it are uncertain; the CDR3 is the one TCRdb lists. The chain employs TRBV27 and TRBJ2-3; the table names TRBD2, a call not compared with the DNA. The CDR3 length equals 9 residues, ends included. Germline V CDR1 and CDR2: MNHEY, SMNVEV (reference sequence). Here the CDR3 reads CASIGIGKG.

This chain joins TRBV18 and TRBJ2-7; no firm D call. The germline V gene has CDR1 KGHSH and CDR2 LQKENI. The CDR3 has 16 amino acids. V was cut by 4 bases and J by 5 bases, with 21 bases left in between. CDR3 amino acids: CASSQTLSGSYHEQYF. The CDR3 nucleotides are TGTGCCAGCTCACAAACCCTTTCAGGATCCTACCACGAGCAGTACTTC.

The chain has TRBV2 and TRBJ2-2; D remains unclear. Germline V gene data show CDR1 as SNHLY and CDR2 as FYNNEI. The CDR3 length is 13 residues. Trimming shortened V by 0 bases and J by 5 bases, and 4 bases separated the two germline ends. The CDR3 coding sequence is TGTGCCAGCAGTGAAGCACGGACCGGGGAGCTGTTTTTT. Its protein is CASSEARTGELFF. The full variable domain, rest sourced from reference TRBV2 and TRBJ2-2, is EPEVTQTPSHQVTQMGQEVILRCVPISNHLYFYWYRQILGQKVEFLVSFYNNEISEKSEIFDDQFSVERPDGSNFTLKIRSTKLEDSAMYFCASSEARTGELFFGEGSRLTVL.

The genes are TRBV30 and TRBJ2-7; 7 bases match TRBD1. The CDR3 has 15 amino acids. The V gene's germline CDR1 is GTSNPN and CDR2 SVGIG (reference sequence). The junction had 8 bases not matched to a gene; V was cut back by 3 bases and J by 0 bases. The CDR3 DNA sequence: TGTGCCTGGAGGGACCCGGGACAGAGCTCCTACGAGCAGTACTTC. Its protein is CAWRDPGQSSYEQYF.

The CDR3, as DNA: TGTGCCAGCAGTCCCTGGGCATCCTACGAGCAGTACTTC. It codes for CASSPWASYEQYF. The V gene is TRBV27, the J gene TRBJ2-7; no definite D call. The CDR3 has 13 residues. The germline gives CDR1 MNHEY, CDR2 SMNVEV (reference sequence). V lost 5 bases and J 1 base, leaving 9 bases between the germline ends.